This TCR beta chain was sequenced in a study of blood T cell repertoires in COVID-19. Study in general: The study drew acute and convalescent COVID-19 samples from the United States, Italy and Spain. Sample material is recorded as cDNA or gDNA derived from T cells, B-cell-depleted T cells, or PBMCs.

As processed by the authors: Reference gene primer amplification gave nucleated cell count estimates. Only in-frame clones appear in the TCRdb table, and some are missing; sequencing was by immunoSEQ multiplex PCR. That table furnishes V, J and clone size, whereas the DNA furnished D and trimming. The top ten clones hold about 26% of a sample with roughly 52,000 clones, about 82% of them seen once. This CDR3 spans 14 amino acids. The V end lost 1 base, the J end lost 4 bases, and 7 bases lay between the germline ends. Germline assignment: CDR1 SGHVS and CDR2 FQNEAQ. This sequence was found in an elderly woman with acute or convalescent COVID-19. This chain links TRBV7-8 with TRBJ2-2; a weak D match, TRBD1 (5 bases). Source material: peripheral blood. The CDR3 bases are TGTGCCAGCAGCTTAGGACAGCCCACCGGGGAGCTGTTTTTT. This encodes CASSLGQPTGELFF.